The 23 T cell receptor beta chains below were found in one sample sequenced in a study of blood T cell repertoires in COVID-19 (dated by TCRdb to 2020 to 2021). To prepare the library, the immunoSEQ multiplex PCR assay was applied. The source is immuneACCESS, and TCRdb retained only in-frame sequences with V and J called. Part of the clones is not carried over; for the studies checked, unresolved V genes explain less than half of this, and the remainder is unexplained. The sample table contains 250,000 or so clones; only one count was recorded for roughly 89% of them. The ten largest make up 3.5% to 5.5% of the sample. The sample consisted of peripheral blood. These receptors originate from a woman aged 40 to 50 who had recovered from COVID-19.

This chain links TRBV11-2 with TRBJ1-6, with a tentative D call TRBD1 (6 bases). Trimming shortened V by 5 bases and J by 7 bases, and 15 bases separated the two germline ends. The length of the CDR3 is 15 residues. CDR1 and CDR2 (germline): SGHAT, FQNNGV. The CDR3 is CASSVQGPGNSPLHF. CDR3 DNA: TGTGCCAGCAGCGTACAGGGCCCCGGAAATTCACCCCTCCACTTT. Using reference TRBV11-2 and TRBJ1-6 for the parts outside the CDR3, the full variable domain is EAGVAQSPRYKIIEKRQSVAFWCNPISGHATLYWYQQILGQGPKLLIQFQNNGVVDDSQLPKDRFSAERLKGVDSTLKIQPAKLEDSAVYLCASSVQGPGNSPLHFGNGTRLTVT.

As concerns this clone: At the DNA level, this CDR3 is encoded by other sequences in the same sample as well. The J gene is TRBJ2-1, the V gene TRBV18; 7 bases fit TRBD1. From germline, CDR1 is KGHSH and CDR2 LQKENI. The CDR3 loop spans 14 amino acids. Trimming at V came to 3 bases and at J to 4 bases, leaving 3 bases not matched to a gene. The CDR3 sequence: CASSPAGGYNEQFF. CDR3 DNA: TGTGCCAGCTCACCTGCAGGGGGTTACAATGAGCAGTTCTTC.

The chain couples TRBV7-9 to TRBJ1-2; D gene unclear. CDR3 size: 15 residues. Trimming removed 0 bases at V and 6 bases at J, with 14 bases between. Germline lookup yields CDR1 SEHNR and CDR2 FQNEAQ (reference sequence). CDR3 DNA sequence: TGTGCCAGCAGCTTAGCGCGAGCCCCTGGTAATGGCTACACCTTC. It codes for CASSLARAPGNGYTF.

The chain employs TRBV18 and TRBJ2-5; D is possibly TRBD1 (6 bases). The CDR3 spans 15 residues. CDR1 KGHSH and CDR2 LQKENI come from the germline V gene. V gave up 3 bases and J gave up 1 base, with 12 bases separating them. This CDR3 reads CASSPATGTQETQYF. For the CDR3, the DNA is TGTGCCAGCTCACCGGCTACAGGGACCCAAGAGACCCAGTACTTC.

A single count supports this clone. The chain couples TRBV7-2 to TRBJ2-3; TRBD1 aligns across 9 bases. The CDR3 contains 16 residues. V trimming: 5 bases; J trimming: 5 bases; junction bases outside the gene matches: 11. From germline, CDR1 is SGHTA and CDR2 FQGNSA. In DNA, the CDR3 is TGTGCCAGCAGCCCGGGGGTACAGGGGGCCGGAGATACGCAGTATTTT. It translates to CASSPGVQGAGDTQYF.

This chain links TRBV6-6 with TRBJ2-3; TRBD2 matches at 9 bases. Germline lookup yields CDR1 MNHNY and CDR2 SVGAGI (reference sequence). The CDR3 is 17 amino acids. Trimming removed 6 bases from V and 4 bases from J; junction bases left unmatched: 14. The CDR3 nucleotides read TGTGCCAGCAGCCGACTATTATTAGCGGGAGTCCCAGATACGCAGTATTTT. Protein product: CASSRLLLAGVPDTQYF.

The gene calls are TRBV5-5 and TRBJ1-4; TRBD1 agrees at 7 bases. The length of the CDR3 is 17 residues. CDR1 and CDR2 (germline): SGHKS, YYEKEE (reference sequence). Trimming at V came to 2 bases and at J to 5 bases, leaving 12 bases not matched to a gene. The CDR3 DNA is TGTGCCAGCAGCTTCCCCGGGACAGCTCTTTCAAATGAAAAACTGTTTTTT. It codes for CASSFPGTALSNEKLFF.

This clone was seen only once. This chain connects TRBV12-3 or TRBV12-4 to TRBJ2-1; D is perhaps TRBD2 (5 bases). The V end lost 7 bases, the J end lost 8 bases, and 15 bases lay between the germline ends. This CDR3 has 13 residues. This CDR3 is CASTRRLRDEQFF. In DNA form, the CDR3 reads TGTGCCAGCACTCGCAGGCTGAGGGATGAGCAGTTCTTC.

The chain joins TRBV7-2 to TRBJ1-4; D remains unclear. Trimming took 5 bases from V and 8 from J, leaving 18 bases between them. Germline loops: CDR1 SGHTA, CDR2 FQGNSA. The CDR3 covers 15 residues. The chain's CDR3 is CASSSATGSEEKLFF. The CDR3 DNA sequence: TGTGCCAGCAGCAGCGCAACCGGGTCAGAGGAAAAACTGTTTTTT.

The chain employs TRBV2 and TRBJ2-5; a possible D gene is TRBD2 (6 bases). The CDR3 is made up of 13 amino acids. In germline, CDR1 is SNHLY, CDR2 FYNNEI. Trimming cost V 11 bases and J 2 bases, with 15 bases left between them. In nucleotides, the CDR3 is TGTGCCGGACACCGGGACTTTCAAGAGACCCAGTACTTC. This codes for CAGHRDFQETQYF.

The CDR3 spells CAWSQGSKTQYF. CDR3 nucleotides: TGTGCCTGGAGTCAGGGTTCAAAGACCCAGTACTTC. V and J are TRBV30 and TRBJ2-5, with a tentative D call TRBD1 (5 bases). Germline CDR1 and CDR2: GTSNPN and SVGIG (reference sequence). The CDR3 consists of 12 residues. The V gene lost 2 bases and the J gene lost 6 bases, with 10 bases spanning the gap.

This chain joins TRBV7-2 and TRBJ2-7; TRBD2 matches 14 bases. CDR3 length: 16 residues. V shed 5 bases, J shed 0 bases, and the junction held 3 bases outside the gene matches. Germline lookup yields CDR1 SGHTA and CDR2 FQGNSA. The DNA of the CDR3 is TGTGCCAGCAGCACCGGGACTAGCGGGAGCTCCTACGAGCAGTACGTC. It encodes CASSTGTSGSSYEQYV.

The CDR3, as DNA: TGCAGCGGCGCAAGGGGGCCATCCTACAATGAGCAGTTCTTC. Its protein is CSGARGPSYNEQFF. The chain couples TRBV29-1 to TRBJ2-1; TRBD1 aligns across 7 bases. V shed 7 bases and J 1 base; nucleotides not matched to a gene: 7. The CDR3 runs to 14 residues. CDR1 is SQVTM and CDR2 is ANQGSEA in the germline V gene.

The V and J genes are TRBV3-1 (or the pseudogene TRBV3-2) and TRBJ1-2; D gene uncertain. CDR3 length equals 17 residues. The ends were cut back, 0 bases at V and 4 bases at J, with 18 bases in the middle. From germline, CDR1 is LGHDT and CDR2 YNNKEL (reference sequence). CDR3 region: CASSQDKTSDASYGYTF. DNA for the CDR3: TGTGCCAGCAGCCAAGATAAGACCTCCGATGCTAGCTATGGCTACACCTTC.

The chain combines TRBV19 with TRBJ1-5; a possible D gene is TRBD1 (6 bases). Per germline, CDR1 LNHDA and CDR2 SQIVND (reference sequence). This CDR3 has 17 residues. V was shortened by 4 bases and J by 1 base, with 17 bases between the two germline ends. The CDR3 is CASSTLRGQRSNQPQHF. The CDR3 nucleotides are TGTGCCAGTAGTACCCTCAGGGGCCAGCGGAGCAATCAGCCCCAGCATTTT.

The chain employs TRBV5-4 and TRBJ2-2, with 7 bases lining up with TRBD2. This CDR3 has 17 residues. Germline assignment: CDR1 SGHNT and CDR2 YYREEE (reference sequence). The V gene end was trimmed by 4 bases and the J gene end by 5 bases; junction bases not matched to a gene: 14. Here the CDR3 reads CASSPGVGGARTGELFF. The CDR3 nucleotides read TGTGCCAGCAGCCCGGGGGTGGGAGGGGCGAGGACCGGGGAGCTGTTTTTT.

The chain joins TRBV12-5 to TRBJ1-1; D call uncertain. There are 14 residues in the CDR3. From germline, CDR1 is LGHNT and CDR2 FRNRAP. With 6 bases removed from V and 5 bases from J, the gap between germline ends came to 16 bases. The CDR3 is CASGLPSFNTEAFF. DNA of the CDR3: TGTGCTAGTGGACTCCCCTCATTTAATACTGAAGCTTTCTTT. Full variable domain (outside the CDR3, taken from reference TRBV12-5 and TRBJ1-1): DARVTQTPRHKVTEMGQEVTMRCQPILGHNTVFWYRQTMMQGLELLAYFRNRAPLDDSGMPKDRFSAEMPDATLATLKIQPSEPRDSAVYFCASGLPSFNTEAFFGQGTRLTVV.

This clone appeared a few times. This chain uses TRBV19 with TRBJ1-6; no firm D call. Trimming left V 8 bases short and J 0 bases short, with 14 bases between. The CDR3 has 16 amino acids. Germline V gene sequence: CDR1 LNHDA, CDR2 SQIVND (reference sequence). CDR3 amino acids: CASATYSSSYNSPLHF. The CDR3 DNA reads TGTGCCAGTGCAACCTATTCTAGCTCCTATAATTCACCCCTCCACTTT.

This clone was seen a single time. The CDR3 DNA reads as TGCGCCAGCAGCCAAGGGTCAGATTCTGGGGCCAACGTCCTGACTTTC. Protein sequence: CASSQGSDSGANVLTF. This chain joins TRBV4-3 and TRBJ2-6; D is unclear. From germline, CDR1 is LGHNA and CDR2 YSLEER. The CDR3 has 16 residues. V gave up 1 base and J gave up 1 base, with 8 bases separating them.

V usage is TRBV10-3 and J usage is TRBJ2-1; 8 nucleotides match TRBD2. Germline values: CDR1 ENHRY, CDR2 SYGVKD. This CDR3 spans 18 amino acids. Trimming removed 3 bases from V and 5 bases from J; junction bases left unmatched: 15. The CDR3 sequence is CAISDYRSLTSGNNEQFF. CDR3 nucleotide sequence: TGTGCCATCAGTGATTACAGGAGCCTAACTAGCGGTAACAATGAGCAGTTCTTC.

The chain employs TRBV6-1 and TRBJ2-2, with TRBD2 identical over 10 bases. The CDR3 loop spans 16 amino acids. V shed 4 bases and J 5 bases; nucleotides not matched to a gene: 7. The germline V gene has CDR1 MNHNS and CDR2 SASEGT. The CDR3 sequence: CASSGGGLALTGELFF. For the CDR3, the DNA is TGTGCCAGCAGTGGGGGGGGACTAGCGTTGACCGGGGAGCTGTTTTTT.

This clone was detected a few times. The chain recombines TRBV4-1 with TRBJ2-5, with 9 bases identical to TRBD2. Germline V gene sequence: CDR1 MGHRA, CDR2 YSYEKL. The V gene end was trimmed by 1 base and the J gene end by 1 base; junction bases not matched to a gene: 13. The CDR3 contains 19 residues. CDR3 region: CASSQGRREVAGVQETQYF. CDR3 nucleotide sequence: TGCGCCAGCAGCCAAGGAAGGAGAGAGGTAGCGGGGGTCCAAGAGACCCAGTACTTC.

This chain uses TRBV20-1 with TRBJ2-5; TRBD2 aligns across 10 bases. The germline CDR1 and CDR2 sequences are DFQATT and SNEGSKA (reference sequence). The CDR3 is 14 residues long. V trimming: 3 bases; J trimming: 5 bases; junction bases outside the gene matches: 6. CDR3 loop: CSASLVAGGETQYF. DNA for the CDR3: TGCAGTGCTAGTCTGGTAGCGGGGGGTGAGACCCAGTACTTC.